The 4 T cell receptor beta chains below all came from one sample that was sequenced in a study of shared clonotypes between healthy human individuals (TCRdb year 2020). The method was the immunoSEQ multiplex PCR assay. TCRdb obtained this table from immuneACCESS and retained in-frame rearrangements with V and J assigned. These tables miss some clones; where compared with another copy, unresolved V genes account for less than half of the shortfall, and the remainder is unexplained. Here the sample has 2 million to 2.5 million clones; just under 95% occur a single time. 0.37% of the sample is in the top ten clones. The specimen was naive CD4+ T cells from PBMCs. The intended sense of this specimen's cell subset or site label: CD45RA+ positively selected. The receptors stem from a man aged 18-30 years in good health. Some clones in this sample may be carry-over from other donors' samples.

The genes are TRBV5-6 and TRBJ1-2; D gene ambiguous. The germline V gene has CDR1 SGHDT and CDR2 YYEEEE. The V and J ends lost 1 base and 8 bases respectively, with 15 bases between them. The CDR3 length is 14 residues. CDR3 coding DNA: TGTGCCAGCAGCTTGTCATCCCCCGGACGGGGCTACACCTTC. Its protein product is CASSLSSPGRGYTF. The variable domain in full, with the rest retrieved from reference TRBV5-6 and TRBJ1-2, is DAGVTQSPTHLIKTRGQQVTLRCSPKSGHDTVSWYQQALGQGPQFIFQYYEEEERQRGNFPDRFSGHQFPNYSSELNVNALLLGDSALYLCASSLSSPGRGYTFGSGTRLTVV.

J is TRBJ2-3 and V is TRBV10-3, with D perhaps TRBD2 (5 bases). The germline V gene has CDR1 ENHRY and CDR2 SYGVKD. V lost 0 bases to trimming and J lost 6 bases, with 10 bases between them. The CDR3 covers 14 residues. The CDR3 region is CAISESSGQDTQYF. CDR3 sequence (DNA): TGTGCCATCAGTGAGTCGAGCGGCCAGGATACGCAGTATTTT.

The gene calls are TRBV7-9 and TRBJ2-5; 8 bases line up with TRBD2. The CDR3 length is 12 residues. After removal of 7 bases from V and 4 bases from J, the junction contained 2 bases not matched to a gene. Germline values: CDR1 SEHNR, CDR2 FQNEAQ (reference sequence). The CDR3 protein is CASTGGGETQYF. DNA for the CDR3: TGTGCCAGCACCGGGGGGGGAGAGACCCAGTACTTC.

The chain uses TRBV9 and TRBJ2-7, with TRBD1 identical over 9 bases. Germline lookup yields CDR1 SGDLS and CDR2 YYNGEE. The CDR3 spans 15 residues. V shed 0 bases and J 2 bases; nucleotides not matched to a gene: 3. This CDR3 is CASSVDGTGTYEQYF. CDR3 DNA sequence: TGTGCCAGCAGCGTAGATGGGACAGGGACCTACGAGCAGTACTTC.